This entry lists 20 T cell receptor beta chains sequenced from one sample in a study of CD8 T cells in ankylosing spondylitis. TCRdb recomputed calls from the 5' RACE reads with MiXCR, one row per CDR3 protein. The sample records roughly 240,000 distinct CDR3 sequences, approximately 30% being singletons. Sample: blood, either unsorted or a sorted T cell fraction (not recorded which). The receptor set was obtained from a male donor with ankylosing spondylitis or in good health (not recorded which).

This clonotype has ten or more counts. The chain uses TRBV10-3 and TRBJ2-3; the D call may be TRBD1 or TRBD2 (5 bases each). This CDR3 region has 15 residues. Trimming took 11 bases from V and 0 from J, leaving 18 bases between them. Germline-derived CDR1 and CDR2 are ENHRY and SYGVKD. DNA of the CDR3: TGTGCCTCCCAGGAGGACAAGCTTAGCACAGATACGCAGTATTTT. This sequence encodes CASQEDKLSTDTQYF.

This clonotype was picked up a small number of times. This chain links TRBV5-6 with TRBJ2-7; D call uncertain. The CDR3 is made up of 16 amino acids. Deletions cut 0 bases from V and 0 bases from J, with 13 bases between. Germline CDR1 SGHDT, CDR2 YYEEEE. The CDR3, as DNA: TGTGCCAGCAGCTTGGTTCTGGCACTCGACTCCTACGAGCAGTACTTC. Residues: CASSLVLALDSYEQYF.

The rearrangement joins TRBV7-3 to TRBJ2-3; D uncertain. Germline V gene lookup returns CDR1 SGHTA and CDR2 FQGTGA. The CDR3 has 16 amino acids. V was cut by 3 bases and J by 6 bases, with 19 bases left in between. The CDR3 spells CASSFLAATSADTQYF. CDR3 DNA: TGTGCCAGCAGCTTCTTAGCCGCGACATCCGCGGATACGCAGTATTTT.

J is TRBJ2-3 and V is TRBV7-3; no reliable D call. This CDR3 is 13 amino acids long. Deletions cut 4 bases from V and 5 bases from J, with 10 bases between. From germline, CDR1 is SGHTA and CDR2 FQGTGA. The CDR3 sequence is CASSSTAVDTQYF. CDR3 DNA sequence: TGTGCCAGCAGCTCCACCGCGGTAGATACGCAGTATTTT.

The gene calls are TRBV13 and TRBJ2-3; 11 nucleotides align to TRBD2. With V trimmed by 0 bases and J by 4 bases, 6 bases remained unmatched. The CDR3 has 17 amino acids. Germline-derived CDR1 and CDR2 are PRHDT and FYEKMQ (reference sequence). The CDR3 sequence is CASSLGLAGGVPDTQYF. In nucleotides, the CDR3 is TGTGCCAGCAGCTTAGGGCTAGCGGGGGGCGTCCCAGATACGCAGTATTTT.

The V gene is TRBV6-5, the J gene TRBJ2-6; D is undetermined. Trimming removed 5 bases from V and 0 bases from J, with 17 bases in between. Germline loops: CDR1 MNHEY, CDR2 SVGAGI. The CDR3 consists of 18 residues. The CDR3 region has the DNA TGTGCCAGCAGTAAGCTCGACAAACCCGTCTCTGGGGCCAACGTCCTGACTTTC. As protein: CASSKLDKPVSGANVLTF.

This clonotype has just a few counts. V and J are TRBV12-3 or TRBV12-4 and TRBJ2-3, with 8 positions matching TRBD2. Trimming cost V 7 bases and J 4 bases; bases outside gene matches: 4. The CDR3 is 13 amino acids. The CDR3 nucleotides are TGTGCCAGCAAACGGGGGGGCCCAGATACGCAGTATTTT. Amino acids: CASKRGGPDTQYF.

The CDR3 nucleotides read TGTGCCAGCAGCTTAGTAGCCAGGGGGGGGTCCGAGCAGTACTTC. Its protein product is CASSLVARGGSEQYF. This chain joins TRBV7-8 and TRBJ2-7; TRBD1 or TRBD2 may be the D gene (7 bases each). The CDR3 consists of 15 residues. The germline V and J ends were trimmed by 1 base and 6 bases, with 16 bases remaining between them. CDR1 is SGHVS, CDR2 FQNEAQ, per germline.

This clonotype was counted only a few times. The genes are TRBV29-1 and TRBJ2-4; 7 bases align to TRBD1. The CDR3 contains 14 residues. Germline V gene sequence: CDR1 SQVTM, CDR2 ANQGSEA. Trimming took 4 bases from V and 3 from J; bases not matched to a gene: 6. The CDR3 sequence: CSVATGSGKNIQYF. CDR3 coding DNA: TGCAGCGTTGCGACAGGGTCCGGCAAAAACATTCAGTACTTC.

Only a few counts were recorded for this clonotype. The gene calls are TRBV7-2 and TRBJ2-2; 7 bases align to TRBD2. Losses at the gene ends were 3 bases for V and 7 bases for J; bases not matched to a gene: 5. Germline values: CDR1 SGHTA, CDR2 FQGNSA. CDR3 length: 14 amino acids. Here the CDR3 reads CASSFASGYGELFF. CDR3 DNA sequence: TGTGCCAGCAGCTTCGCTAGCGGTTACGGGGAGCTGTTTTTT. Full variable domain (missing parts from reference TRBV7-2 and TRBJ2-2): GAGVSQSPSNKVTEKGKDVELRCDPISGHTALYWYRQSLGQGLEFLIYFQGNSAPDKSGLPSDRFSAERTGGSVSTLTIQRTQQEDSAVYLCASSFASGYGELFFGEGSRLTVL.

V usage is TRBV20-1 and J usage is TRBJ2-1; 8 nucleotides align to TRBD2. Per the germline V gene, CDR1 is DFQATT and CDR2 is SNEGSKA (reference sequence). With V trimmed by 6 bases and J by 7 bases, 8 bases remained unmatched. There are 13 residues in the CDR3. CDR3 DNA sequence: TGCAGTGCCGGGGGGGCCCCCGGAAATGAGCAGTTCTTC. This gives the protein CSAGGAPGNEQFF.

The chain uses TRBV7-9 and TRBJ2-3; D gene ambiguous. Trimming shortened V by 0 bases and J by 6 bases, and 13 bases separated the two germline ends. Germline V gene data show CDR1 as SEHNR and CDR2 as FQNEAQ (reference sequence). This CDR3 has 15 residues. The CDR3 sequence: CASSLAPKGQDTQYF. CDR3 bases: TGTGCCAGCAGCTTAGCGCCGAAGGGCCAGGATACGCAGTATTTT.

This clonotype was observed at least ten times. The chain recombines TRBV20-1 with TRBJ1-2; possible D gene TRBD1, 5 bases. Trimming took off 6 bases at V and 4 bases at J, with 12 bases between the two ends. This CDR3 has 12 residues. Germline CDR1 reads DFQATT; CDR2 reads SNEGSKA (reference sequence). In DNA form, the CDR3 reads TGCAGTGCCCATCAGGGACTCTATGGCTACACCTTC. This codes for CSAHQGLYGYTF.

CDR3 sequence reads: CASSLLDSPYEQYF. As DNA, the CDR3 is TGTGCCAGCAGTTTGCTAGACAGCCCCTACGAGCAGTACTTC. The rearrangement joins TRBV27 to TRBJ2-7; a weak D match, TRBD1 (5 bases). The CDR3 sequence is 14 residues long. The V end was cut by 3 bases, the J end by 2 bases, with 11 bases between. The germline V gene encodes CDR1 MNHEY and CDR2 SMNVEV (reference sequence).

The chain is built from TRBV10-2 and TRBJ1-2; D unclear. The CDR3 has 14 amino acids. Germline V gene lookup returns CDR1 WSHSY and CDR2 SAAADI. Between the trimmed V and J ends, which lost 6 bases and 5 bases, there was a span of 16 bases. CDR3 amino acids: CASSPVGSPYGYTF. In nucleotides, the CDR3 is TGCGCCAGCAGCCCCGTGGGGAGCCCTTATGGCTACACCTTC.

This clonotype was detected only a few times. The genes are TRBV29-1 and TRBJ2-3, with 9 positions matching TRBD1. The CDR3 covers 14 residues. With 7 bases clipped from V and 3 bases from J, the junction kept 8 bases outside the gene matches. Looked up from germline, CDR1 is SQVTM and CDR2 is ANQGSEA. In DNA form, the CDR3 reads TGCAGCGCTGACAGGGGGGCTCGGACAGATACGCAGTATTTT. Translating it yields CSADRGARTDTQYF.

This chain joins TRBV5-6 and TRBJ1-5; a possible D gene is TRBD1 (6 bases). This CDR3 comprises 14 residues. Germline V gene sequence: CDR1 SGHDT, CDR2 YYEEEE. V shed 7 bases and J shed 4 bases, with 15 bases lying between them. The CDR3 region is CASAGGPSNQPQHF. CDR3 sequence (DNA): TGTGCCAGCGCGGGGGGGCCCTCGAATCAGCCCCAGCATTTT.

The rearrangement links TRBV5-1 to TRBJ1-1; no definite D call. V gave up 4 bases and J gave up 4 bases, with 17 bases separating them. CDR1 and CDR2 from the germline V gene are SGHRS and YFSETQ. The CDR3 is 15 amino acids. The CDR3 DNA reads TGCGCCAGCAGCCCCGAGGGAGGAATGACCACTGAAGCTTTCTTT. Translated, it gives CASSPEGGMTTEAFF.

This clonotype was seen a few times. The gene calls are TRBV29-1 and TRBJ2-5, with D unresolved. The CDR3 is 11 amino acids. The V gene lost 8 bases and the J gene lost 5 bases, with 12 bases spanning the gap. From germline, CDR1 is SQVTM and CDR2 ANQGSEA. The CDR3: CSTDERETQYF. The CDR3 bases are TGCAGCACCGACGAGAGGGAGACCCAGTACTTC.

This clonotype has a handful of counts. The chain joins TRBV27 to TRBJ1-5; D not resolved. The CDR3 has 15 residues. Germline V gene lookup returns CDR1 MNHEY and CDR2 SMNVEV (reference sequence). Trimming removed 1 base at V and 0 bases at J, with 7 bases between. The CDR3 DNA follows: TGTGCCAGCAGTTTATATGCCGATAGCAATCAGCCCCAGCATTTT. This translates into CASSLYADSNQPQHF.